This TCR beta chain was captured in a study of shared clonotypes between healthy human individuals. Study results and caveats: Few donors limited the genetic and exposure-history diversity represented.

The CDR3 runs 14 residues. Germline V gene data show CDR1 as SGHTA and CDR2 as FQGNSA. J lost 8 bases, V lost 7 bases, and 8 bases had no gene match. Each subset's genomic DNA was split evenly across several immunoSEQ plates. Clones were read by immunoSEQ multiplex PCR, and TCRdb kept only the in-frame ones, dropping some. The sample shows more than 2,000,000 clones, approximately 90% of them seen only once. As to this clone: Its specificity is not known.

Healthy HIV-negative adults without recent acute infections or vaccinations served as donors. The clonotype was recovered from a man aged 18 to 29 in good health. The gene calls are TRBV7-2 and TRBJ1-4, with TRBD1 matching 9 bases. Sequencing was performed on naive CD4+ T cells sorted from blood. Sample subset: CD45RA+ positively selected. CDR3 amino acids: CASTSGTGHEKLFF. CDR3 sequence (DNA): TGTGCCAGCACCTCCGGGACAGGGCACGAAAAACTGTTTTTT.